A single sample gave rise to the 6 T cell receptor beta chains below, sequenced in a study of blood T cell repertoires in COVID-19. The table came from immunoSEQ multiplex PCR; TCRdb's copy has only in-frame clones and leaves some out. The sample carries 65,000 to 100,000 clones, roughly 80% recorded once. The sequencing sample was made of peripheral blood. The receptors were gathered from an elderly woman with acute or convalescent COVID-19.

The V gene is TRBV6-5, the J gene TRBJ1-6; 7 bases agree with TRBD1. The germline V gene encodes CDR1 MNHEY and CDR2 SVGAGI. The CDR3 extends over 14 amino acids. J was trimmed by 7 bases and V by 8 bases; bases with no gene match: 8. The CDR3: CASRNRGPNSPLHF. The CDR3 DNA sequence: TGTGCCAGCCGAAACAGGGGCCCCAATTCACCCCTCCACTTT.

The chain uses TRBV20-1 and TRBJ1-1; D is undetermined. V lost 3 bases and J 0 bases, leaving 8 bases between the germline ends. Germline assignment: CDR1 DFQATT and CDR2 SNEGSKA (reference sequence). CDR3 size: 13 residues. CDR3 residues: CSASPSVNTEAFF. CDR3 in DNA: TGCAGTGCTAGTCCTTCGGTGAACACTGAAGCTTTCTTT.

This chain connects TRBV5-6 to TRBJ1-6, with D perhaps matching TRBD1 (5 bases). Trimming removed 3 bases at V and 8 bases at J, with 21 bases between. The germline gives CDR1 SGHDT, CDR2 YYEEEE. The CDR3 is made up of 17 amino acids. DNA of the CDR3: TGTGCCAGCAGCTCCGGGCCCTTGGAGGGAGGGGATTCACCCCTCCACTTT. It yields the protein CASSSGPLEGGDSPLHF. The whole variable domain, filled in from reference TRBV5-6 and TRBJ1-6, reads DAGVTQSPTHLIKTRGQQVTLRCSPKSGHDTVSWYQQALGQGPQFIFQYYEEEERQRGNFPDRFSGHQFPNYSSELNVNALLLGDSALYLCASSSGPLEGGDSPLHFGNGTRLTVT.

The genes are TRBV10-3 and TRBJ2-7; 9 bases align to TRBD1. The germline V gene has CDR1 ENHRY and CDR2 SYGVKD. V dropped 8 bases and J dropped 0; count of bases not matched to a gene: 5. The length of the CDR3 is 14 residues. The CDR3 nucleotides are TGTGCCATCCGTAGGGACAGGGCCTCCTACGAGCAGTACTTC. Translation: CAIRRDRASYEQYF.

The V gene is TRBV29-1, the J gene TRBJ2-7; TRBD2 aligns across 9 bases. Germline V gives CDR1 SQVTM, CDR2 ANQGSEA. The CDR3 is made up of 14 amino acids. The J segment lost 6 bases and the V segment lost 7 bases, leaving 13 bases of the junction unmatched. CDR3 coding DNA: TGCAGCGCCCGACAGCGGGGGGTTATACCCGAGCAGTACTTC. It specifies CSARQRGVIPEQYF.

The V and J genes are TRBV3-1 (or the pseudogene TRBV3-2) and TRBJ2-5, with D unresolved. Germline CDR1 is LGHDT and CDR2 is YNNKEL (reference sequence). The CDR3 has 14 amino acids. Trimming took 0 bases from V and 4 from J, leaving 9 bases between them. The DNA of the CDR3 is TGTGCCAGCAGCCAAGAGGTCGTACTAGAGACCCAGTACTTC. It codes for CASSQEVVLETQYF.